The clone carrying this T cell receptor beta chain showed up many times. What it binds is unknown. The J segment lost 4 bases and the V segment lost 5 bases, leaving 7 bases of the junction unmatched. The CDR3 consists of 14 residues. Germline CDR1 and CDR2: SEHNR and FQNEAQ (reference sequence). These data belong to a study of T cells in Graves' hyperthyroidism and ophthalmopathy. It was RNA transcripts that yielded the amplified TCR beta CDR3 regions. An initial round of RT-PCR targeting the TCR CDR3 relied on the HTBI primer set. TCRdb reprocessed the multiplex PCR reads with MiXCR, giving one entry per CDR3 protein. The sample carries approximately 200,000 distinct CDR3 sequences, around 19% recorded once. Notes on the study in general: A model of 13 V-J features distinguished ophthalmopathy from stable hyperthyroidism.

The receptor was derived from a man aged 40-49 years with Graves' hyperthyroidism. The chain joins TRBV7-9 to TRBJ2-7; 8 nucleotides align to TRBD1. Sample: blood. The CDR3 here is CASSRQGFWYEQYF. The CDR3 region has the DNA TGTGCCAGCAGCCGACAGGGGTTTTGGTACGAGCAGTACTTC.